This TCR beta chain is from a study of shared clonotypes between healthy human individuals. Sequencing used immunoSEQ multiplex PCR; TCRdb keeps in-frame clones, though not all of them. The data show 1.6 million or so clones, roughly 98.5% seen once. Germline V lookup: CDR1 MDHEN, CDR2 SYDVKM. Between the trimmed V and J ends, which lost 10 bases and 2 bases, there was a span of 21 bases. The CDR3 consists of 15 residues. This chain connects TRBV28 to TRBJ2-7; D could derive from TRBD1 or TRBD2 (5 bases each). The sequence was obtained from a man aged 30 to 45 in good health. Sequenced material: naive CD4+ T cells sorted from blood. Subset: CD45RA+ positively selected. The CDR3 coding sequence is TGTGCCACCAAAACGGGGCCAGCCTCCGCCTACGAGCAGTACTTC. Protein product: CATKTGPASAYEQYF.